What follows is one T cell receptor (beta chain) and its context. This sample is drawn from a study of T cell changes during pregnancy in multiple sclerosis. The method was immunoSEQ multiplex PCR; TCRdb's version includes in-frame clones alone and lacks a portion of them. The sample carries tens of thousands of clones, around 90% recorded once. V was clipped by 3 bases and J by 2 bases; unmatched bases: 11. The CDR3 is made up of 17 amino acids. Germline V gene data show CDR1 as MNHEY and CDR2 as SMNVEV (reference sequence). This TCR was sampled from a female donor in good health, enrolled as a control in a pregnancy study. The source was CD4+ T cells from peripheral blood mononuclear cells, collected after pregnancy. This chain links TRBV27 with TRBJ2-3; 7 positions match TRBD2. The CDR3 sequence: CASSFIGGRRSTDTQYF. The CDR3 DNA sequence: TGTGCCAGCAGTTTTATAGGCGGGAGAAGATCCACAGATACGCAGTATTTT.